These T cell receptor beta chains were read from a single sample in a study of blood T cell repertoires in COVID-19. Produced via immunoSEQ multiplex PCR; TCRdb's table is partial and in-frame only. The sample lists 270,000 or so clones, about 89% occurring once. The specimen sequenced was PBMCs or T cells enriched from blood (not recorded which). These receptor sequences come from a woman between 18 and 30 years old who had recovered from COVID-19. CDR3s include the opening cysteine and the closing phenylalanine or tryptophan. A D gene is named only where the DNA matches it firmly. Clone size, where shown, is once, few, many, or a class for clones that have expanded.

CDR3 DNA,CDR3 protein,D gene,V gene,J gene,clone size
TGTGCCAGCAGTAGCGGCTACGAGCAGTACTTC,CASSSGYEQYF,.,TRBV27,TRBJ2-7,.
TGTGCCAGCTCACCGACCGGAGGGAGCAATCAGCCCCAGCATTTT,CASSPTGGSNQPQHF,.,TRBV18,TRBJ1-5,.
TGTGCCAGCACGCGGTTAGGCCACGAGCAGTACTTC,CASTRLGHEQYF,.,TRBV6-9,TRBJ2-7,.
TGTGCCGTTACACCGGGACAGGGGGCAGCTAATGAAAAACTGTTTTTT,CAVTPGQGAANEKLFF,TRBD1,TRBV30,TRBJ1-4,.
TGCGCCAGCAGCCAACCCGTGGGACAGGTGGGGAACACTGAAGCTTTCTTT,CASSQPVGQVGNTEAFF,TRBD1,TRBV4-1,TRBJ1-1,.
TGTGCCATCAGTGAAGTGAGGGGGCCTCCGAACACTGAAGCTTTCTTT,CAISEVRGPPNTEAFF,TRBD1,TRBV10-3,TRBJ1-1,.
TGTGCCAGCAGCTTCGGACAGGGGGCGCTTAACTATGGCTACACCTTC,CASSFGQGALNYGYTF,TRBD1,TRBV7-9,TRBJ1-2,.
TGTGCCAGCAGCCCTGATTGGGGAGGAAAGACCCAGTACTTC,CASSPDWGGKTQYF,.,TRBV7-9,TRBJ2-5,.
TGTGCCAGCAGCCTCCGTCCTAATACGCAGTATTTT,CASSLRPNTQYF,.,TRBV21-1,TRBJ2-3,.
TGTGCCAGCTCACCCGGACTAGCGGGGTCTGGTGAGCAGTTCTTC,CASSPGLAGSGEQFF,TRBD2,TRBV18,TRBJ2-1,.
TGTGCCAGCAGTCATGATTCAGGGTCCACTGAAGCTTTCTTT,CASSHDSGSTEAFF,.,TRBV7-9,TRBJ1-1,.
TGTGCCAGCAGTTTAGTGGGGGGGCCTTACGAGCAGTACTTC,CASSLVGGPYEQYF,.,TRBV27,TRBJ2-7,.
TGTGCCAGCAGGTGGGACAGCTCGACCTATGGCTACACCTTC,CASRWDSSTYGYTF,TRBD1,TRBV28,TRBJ1-2,.
TGCGCCAGCAGCCAACCAACAGGGGCTAGGAACTACGAGCAGTACTTC,CASSQPTGARNYEQYF,TRBD1,TRBV4-1,TRBJ2-7,few
TGTGCCAGCAGTGGGACTAGCGGGAGCCCCACAGATACGCAGTATTTT,CASSGTSGSPTDTQYF,TRBD2,TRBV6-4,TRBJ2-3,.
TGCGCCAGCAGCTTGGCGGTGGGACAGGGCCTTTATGGCTACACCTTC,CASSLAVGQGLYGYTF,TRBD1,TRBV5-1,TRBJ1-2,.
TGCGCCAGCAGTGACGTCTCCGGGAGCTCCTATAATTCACCCCTCCACTTT,CASSDVSGSSYNSPLHF,.,TRBV10-2,TRBJ1-6,.
TGTGCCAGTAGCCGCCTCACCGGGTCTCCCGCGTGGCAGCCCCAGCATTTT,CASSRLTGSPAWQPQHF,.,TRBV19,TRBJ1-5,.
TGCGCCAGCAGCCCGGAGGGTTTCGAGCAGTACTTC,CASSPEGFEQYF,.,TRBV5-1,TRBJ2-7,.
TGCGCCAGCAGGAGGACTAGCGGGAACCACGAGCAGTACTTC,CASRRTSGNHEQYF,TRBD2,TRBV5-1,TRBJ2-7,.
TGCGCCAGCAGTCTTATTACAGGGGGTCGCACAGATACGCAGTATTTT,CASSLITGGRTDTQYF,TRBD1,TRBV5-1,TRBJ2-3,.
TGTGCCAGCAGCTTCGGACAGGGGATTGGGGGCGAAAAACTGTTTTTT,CASSFGQGIGGEKLFF,TRBD1,TRBV7-2,TRBJ1-4,.
TGTGCCAGCGTGTCGGGCTACAATGAGCAGTTCTTC,CASVSGYNEQFF,.,TRBV12-3/TRBV12-4,TRBJ2-1,.
TGTGCCAGCAGTCATAACAGGGGTAACAATGAGCAGTTCTTC,CASSHNRGNNEQFF,TRBD1,TRBV6-5,TRBJ2-1,few
TGTGCCATCAGTGAACGGACAGGGGCCGGAGCTAACTATGGCTACACCTTC,CAISERTGAGANYGYTF,TRBD1,TRBV10-3,TRBJ1-2,.
TGTGCCTGGACAGGGGGCGGGCTGATATACAATGAGCAGTTCTTC,CAWTGGGLIYNEQFF,TRBD1,TRBV30,TRBJ2-1,.
TGTGCCAGCAGCTCCGTAACAGACCCCAACACTGAAGCTTTCTTT,CASSSVTDPNTEAFF,.,TRBV7-9,TRBJ1-1,.
TGTGCCATCAGCCGAGGCGGGGTCCGGGAGACCCAGTACTTC,CAISRGGVRETQYF,.,TRBV10-3,TRBJ2-5,.
TGTGCCGGCAGCTCCTGGACTAGCGGGACTGAGCAGTACTTC,CAGSSWTSGTEQYF,TRBD2,TRBV7-2,TRBJ2-7,.
TGTGCCAGTAGTCGGCAGGACAATCAGCCCCAGCATTTT,CASSRQDNQPQHF,.,TRBV19,TRBJ1-5,.
TGTGCCAGCAGTAGCGGACAGCTAAATTGGAATTCACCCCTCCACTTT,CASSSGQLNWNSPLHF,.,TRBV6-2/TRBV6-3,TRBJ1-6,.
TGTGCCAGCAGTTCACCGGGACAGGGGACTTGGATTTCTAGGGAGCAGTACTTC,CASSSPGQGTWISREQYF,TRBD1,TRBV28,TRBJ2-7,.
TGTGCCAGCAGCGCCCGAGGAGGGGCCCTCTCCTACAATGAGCAGTTCTTC,CASSARGGALSYNEQFF,.,TRBV9,TRBJ2-1,.
TGTGCCAGTAGTATAGGAAGTAGCGGGAGGGCTAGAGATACGCAGTATTTT,CASSIGSSGRARDTQYF,TRBD2,TRBV19,TRBJ2-3,.
TGCGCCAGCAGCGCGGGCACTGAAGCTTTCTTT,CASSAGTEAFF,.,TRBV5-1,TRBJ1-1,.
TGCAGTGCCAGGGACAGGTTAGGGCAGTACTTC,CSARDRLGQYF,TRBD1,TRBV20-1,TRBJ2-7,.
TGTGCCAGCAGCTTCTCCGGGACAGGGGGGTCGGTGAGTCAGCCCCAGCATTTT,CASSFSGTGGSVSQPQHF,TRBD1,TRBV5-6,TRBJ1-5,.
TGCGCCAGCAGCCACACGCGGGATACGCAGTATTTT,CASSHTRDTQYF,.,TRBV5-1,TRBJ2-3,.
TGTGCCAGCAGCTTATCGGGGACTAGGGAAGATACGCAGTATTTT,CASSLSGTREDTQYF,TRBD2,TRBV7-2,TRBJ2-3,.
TGTGCCAGCTCTAGCGGGGGTAGCACAGATACGCAGTATTTT,CASSSGGSTDTQYF,TRBD2,TRBV2,TRBJ2-3,.